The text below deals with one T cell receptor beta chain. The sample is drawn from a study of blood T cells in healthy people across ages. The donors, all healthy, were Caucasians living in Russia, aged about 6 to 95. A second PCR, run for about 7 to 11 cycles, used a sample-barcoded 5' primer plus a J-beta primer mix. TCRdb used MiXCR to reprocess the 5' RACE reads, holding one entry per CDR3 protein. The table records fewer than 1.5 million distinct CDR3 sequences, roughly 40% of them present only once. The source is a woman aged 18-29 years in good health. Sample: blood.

CDR3 residues: CASSQESSSGGYNEQYF. The CDR3 bases are TGCGCCAGCAGCCAAGAAAGTTCTAGCGGGGGTTACAATGAGCAGTACTTC. The chain is built from TRBV4-1 and TRBJ2-7; 10 bases are a match to TRBD2. Trimming took 0 bases from V and 7 from J; bases not matched to a gene: 12. This CDR3 comprises 17 residues. Looked up from germline, CDR1 is MGHRA and CDR2 is YSYEKL.